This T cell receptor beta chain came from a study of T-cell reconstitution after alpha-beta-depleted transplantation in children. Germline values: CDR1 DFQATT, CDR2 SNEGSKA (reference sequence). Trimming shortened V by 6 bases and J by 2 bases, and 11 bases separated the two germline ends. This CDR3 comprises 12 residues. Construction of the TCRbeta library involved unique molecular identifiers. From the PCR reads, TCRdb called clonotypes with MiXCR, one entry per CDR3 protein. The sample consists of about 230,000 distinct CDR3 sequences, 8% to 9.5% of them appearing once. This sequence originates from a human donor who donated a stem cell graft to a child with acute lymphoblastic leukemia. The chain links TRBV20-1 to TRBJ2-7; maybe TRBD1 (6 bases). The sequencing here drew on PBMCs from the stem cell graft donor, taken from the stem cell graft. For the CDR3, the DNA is TGCAGTGCCCTGGGGGCGGCCTACGAGCAGTACTTC. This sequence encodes CSALGAAYEQYF.